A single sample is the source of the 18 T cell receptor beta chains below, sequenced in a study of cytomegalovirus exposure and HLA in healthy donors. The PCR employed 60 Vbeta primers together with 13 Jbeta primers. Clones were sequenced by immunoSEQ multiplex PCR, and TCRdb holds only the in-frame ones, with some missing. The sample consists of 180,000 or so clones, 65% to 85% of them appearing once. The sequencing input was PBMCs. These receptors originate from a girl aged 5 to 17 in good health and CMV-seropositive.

The CDR3, as DNA: TGTGCCAGCTCTTCCCAGGGGGCAAGGTGGGGACTTAACTATGGCTACACCTTC. Residues: CASSSQGARWGLNYGYTF. The chain employs TRBV27 and TRBJ1-2; 8 bases match TRBD1. V gave up 8 bases and J gave up 1 base; unmatched junction bases: 18. The CDR3 consists of 18 residues. Germline V gene lookup returns CDR1 MNHEY and CDR2 SMNVEV (reference sequence).

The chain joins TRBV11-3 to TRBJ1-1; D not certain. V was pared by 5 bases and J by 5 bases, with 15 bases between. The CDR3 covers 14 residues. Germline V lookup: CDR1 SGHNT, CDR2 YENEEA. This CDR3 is CASSPPGRTTEAFF. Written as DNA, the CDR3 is TGTGCCAGCAGCCCCCCGGGGAGGACGACTGAAGCTTTCTTT.

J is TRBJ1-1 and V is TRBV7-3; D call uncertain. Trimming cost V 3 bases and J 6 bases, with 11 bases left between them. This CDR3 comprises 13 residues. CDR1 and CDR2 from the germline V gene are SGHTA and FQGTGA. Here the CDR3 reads CASSLPGIAEAFF. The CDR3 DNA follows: TGTGCCAGCAGCTTGCCAGGTATCGCTGAAGCTTTCTTT.

Here the CDR3 reads CASSDRGLIEKLFF. The DNA for the CDR3 is TGTGCCAGCAGTGACAGGGGGCTTATTGAAAAACTGTTTTTT. The chain combines TRBV6-1 with TRBJ1-4; 8 nucleotides match TRBD1. The CDR3 loop spans 14 amino acids. V gave up 3 bases and J gave up 7 bases; unmatched junction bases: 4. CDR1 is MNHNS, CDR2 SASEGT, per germline.

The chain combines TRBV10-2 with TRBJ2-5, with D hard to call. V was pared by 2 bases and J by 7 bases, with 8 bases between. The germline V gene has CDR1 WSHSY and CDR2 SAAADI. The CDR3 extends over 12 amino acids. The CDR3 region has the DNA TGCGCCAGCAGTGAGGTTGTCGGGACCCAGTACTTC. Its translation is CASSEVVGTQYF.

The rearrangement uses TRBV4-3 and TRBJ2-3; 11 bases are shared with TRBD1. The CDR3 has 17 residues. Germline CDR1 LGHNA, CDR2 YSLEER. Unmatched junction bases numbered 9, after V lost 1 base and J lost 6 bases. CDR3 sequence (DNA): TGCGCCAGCAGCCAAGCGATCCCCGGGACAGGGGGGGATACGCAGTATTTT. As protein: CASSQAIPGTGGDTQYF.

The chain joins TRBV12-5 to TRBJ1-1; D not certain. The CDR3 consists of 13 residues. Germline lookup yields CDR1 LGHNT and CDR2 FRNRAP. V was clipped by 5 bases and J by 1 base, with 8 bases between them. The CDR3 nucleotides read TGTGCTAGTGGTCCGGGGAAGAACACTGAAGCTTTCTTT. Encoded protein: CASGPGKNTEAFF. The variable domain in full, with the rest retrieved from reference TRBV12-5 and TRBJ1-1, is DARVTQTPRHKVTEMGQEVTMRCQPILGHNTVFWYRQTMMQGLELLAYFRNRAPLDDSGMPKDRFSAEMPDATLATLKIQPSEPRDSAVYFCASGPGKNTEAFFGQGTRLTVV.

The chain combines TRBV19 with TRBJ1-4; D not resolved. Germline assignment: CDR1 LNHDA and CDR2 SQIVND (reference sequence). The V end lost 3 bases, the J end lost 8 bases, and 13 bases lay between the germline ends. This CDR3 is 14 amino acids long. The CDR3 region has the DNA TGTGCCAGTAGTATTCAGGTTTATGGAGAAAAACTGTTTTTT. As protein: CASSIQVYGEKLFF.

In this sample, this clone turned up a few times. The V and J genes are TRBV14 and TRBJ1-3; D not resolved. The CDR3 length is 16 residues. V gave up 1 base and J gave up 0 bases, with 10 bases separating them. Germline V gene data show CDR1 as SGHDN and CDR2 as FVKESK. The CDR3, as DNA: TGTGCCAGCAGCCAAGGCCCAGGAATCTCTGGAAACACCATATATTTT. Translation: CASSQGPGISGNTIYF.

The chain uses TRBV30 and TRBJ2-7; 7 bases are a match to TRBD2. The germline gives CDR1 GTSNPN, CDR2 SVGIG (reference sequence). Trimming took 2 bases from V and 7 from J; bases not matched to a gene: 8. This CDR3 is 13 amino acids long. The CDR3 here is CAWSLAGAGEQYF. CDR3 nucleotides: TGTGCCTGGAGTTTAGCGGGCGCGGGGGAGCAGTACTTC.

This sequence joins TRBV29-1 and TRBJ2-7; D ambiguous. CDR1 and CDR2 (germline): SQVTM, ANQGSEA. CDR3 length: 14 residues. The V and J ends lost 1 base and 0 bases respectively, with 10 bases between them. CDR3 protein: CSVEVRRSSYEQYF. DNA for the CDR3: TGCAGCGTTGAAGTGAGGAGAAGCTCCTACGAGCAGTACTTC.

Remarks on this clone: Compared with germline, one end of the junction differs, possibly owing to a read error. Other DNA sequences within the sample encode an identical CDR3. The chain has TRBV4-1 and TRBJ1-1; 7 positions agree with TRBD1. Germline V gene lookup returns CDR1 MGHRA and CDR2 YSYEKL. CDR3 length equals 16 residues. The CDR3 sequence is CASSQEAGGMNTEAFF. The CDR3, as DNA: TGTGCCAGCAGCCAAGAAGCAGGGGGTATGAACACTGAAGCTTTCTTT.

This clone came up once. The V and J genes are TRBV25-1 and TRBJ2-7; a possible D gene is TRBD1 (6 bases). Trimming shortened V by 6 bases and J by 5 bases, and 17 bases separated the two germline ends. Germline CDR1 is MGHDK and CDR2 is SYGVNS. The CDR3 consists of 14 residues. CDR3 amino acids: CASSPTGKSNEQYF. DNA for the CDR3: TGTGCCAGCAGCCCCACAGGGAAAAGTAACGAGCAGTACTTC.

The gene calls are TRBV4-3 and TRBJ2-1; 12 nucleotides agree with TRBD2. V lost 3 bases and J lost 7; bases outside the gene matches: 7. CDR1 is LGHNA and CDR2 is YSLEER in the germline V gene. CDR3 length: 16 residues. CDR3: CASSHRLAGEKNEQFF. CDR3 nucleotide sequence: TGCGCCAGCAGCCACCGACTAGCGGGAGAGAAGAATGAGCAGTTCTTC.

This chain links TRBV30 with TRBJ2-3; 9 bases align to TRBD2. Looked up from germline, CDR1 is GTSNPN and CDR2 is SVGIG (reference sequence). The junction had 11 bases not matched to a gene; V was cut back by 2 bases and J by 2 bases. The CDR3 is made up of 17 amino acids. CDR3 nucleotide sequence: TGTGCCTGGAGTCCCCTTCTAGCGGGAAGACCCACAGATACGCAGTATTTT. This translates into CAWSPLLAGRPTDTQYF.

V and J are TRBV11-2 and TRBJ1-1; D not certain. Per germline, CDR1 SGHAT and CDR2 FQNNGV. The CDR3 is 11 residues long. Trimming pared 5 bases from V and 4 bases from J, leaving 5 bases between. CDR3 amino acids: CASSPLTEAFF. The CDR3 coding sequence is TGTGCCAGCAGCCCCCTCACTGAAGCTTTCTTT.

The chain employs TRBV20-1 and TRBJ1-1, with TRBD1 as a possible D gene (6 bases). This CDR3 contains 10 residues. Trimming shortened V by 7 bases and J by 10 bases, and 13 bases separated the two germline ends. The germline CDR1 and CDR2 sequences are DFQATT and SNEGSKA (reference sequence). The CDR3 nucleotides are TGCAGTGGCGGGGGCGATGGAGCTTTCTTT. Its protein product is CSGGGDGAFF.

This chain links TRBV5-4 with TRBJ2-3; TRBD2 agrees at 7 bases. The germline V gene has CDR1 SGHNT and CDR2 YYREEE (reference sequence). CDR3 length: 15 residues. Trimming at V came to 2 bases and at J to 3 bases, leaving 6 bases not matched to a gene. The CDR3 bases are TGTGCCAGCAGCTTCCACGCGGGAGTAACAGATACGCAGTATTTT. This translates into CASSFHAGVTDTQYF.